This TCR beta chain was captured by sequencing in a study of blood T cell repertoires in COVID-19. Study-level background: Donors in the United States, Italy and Spain gave samples during acute or convalescent COVID-19.

TCRdb keeps only in-frame clones here, not all; method: immunoSEQ multiplex PCR. The repertoire holds some 90,000 clones, with 82% as singletons. Trimming took 2 bases from V and 0 from J; bases not matched to a gene: 6. The CDR3 runs 16 residues. Germline assignment: CDR1 MNHNS and CDR2 SASEGT. This chain links TRBV6-1 with TRBJ2-5; 7 bases are shared with TRBD1. Sequences were obtained from peripheral blood. The origin of this receptor is a man between 65 and 80 years old with active or convalescent COVID-19. CDR3 nucleotide sequence: TGTGCCAGCAGTGAACAGAGGGGACAGCACCAAGAGACCCAGTACTTC. Translated: CASSEQRGQHQETQYF.